This T cell receptor beta chain comes out of a study of blood T cell repertoires in COVID-19. At the level of the study: Donors in the United States, Italy and Spain gave samples during acute or convalescent COVID-19. Nucleic acid was either cDNA or gDNA, and it came from T cells, B-cell-depleted T cells, or PBMCs.

TCRdb's copy holds only in-frame clones and misses some; the assay was immunoSEQ multiplex PCR. The sample includes under 200,000 clones, 84% seen only once; the top ten take about 12%. Losses at the gene ends were 6 bases for V and 5 bases for J; bases not matched to a gene: 6. The CDR3 consists of 14 residues. Germline V lookup: CDR1 LNHDA, CDR2 SQIVND (reference sequence). The cohort comprised adults aged roughly 18 to 95 years residing in approximately 25 US areas. Donors were grouped by their self-reported clinical history. This sequence joins TRBV19 and TRBJ1-2, with TRBD1 identical over 10 bases. Sample: PBMCs or T cells enriched from blood (not recorded which). This clonotype was obtained from a man aged 45-60 years who had recovered from COVID-19. DNA for the CDR3: TGTGCCAGTAGGACAGGGGGCATAGATTATGGCTACACCTTC. Encoded protein: CASRTGGIDYGYTF. The full variable domain, in which reference TRBV19 and TRBJ1-2 provide the parts outside the CDR3, is DGGITQSPKYLFRKEGQNVTLSCEQNLNHDAMYWYRQDPGQGLRLIYYSQIVNDFQKGDIAEGYSVSREKKESFPLTVTSAQKNPTAFYLCASRTGGIDYGYTFGSGTRLTVV.